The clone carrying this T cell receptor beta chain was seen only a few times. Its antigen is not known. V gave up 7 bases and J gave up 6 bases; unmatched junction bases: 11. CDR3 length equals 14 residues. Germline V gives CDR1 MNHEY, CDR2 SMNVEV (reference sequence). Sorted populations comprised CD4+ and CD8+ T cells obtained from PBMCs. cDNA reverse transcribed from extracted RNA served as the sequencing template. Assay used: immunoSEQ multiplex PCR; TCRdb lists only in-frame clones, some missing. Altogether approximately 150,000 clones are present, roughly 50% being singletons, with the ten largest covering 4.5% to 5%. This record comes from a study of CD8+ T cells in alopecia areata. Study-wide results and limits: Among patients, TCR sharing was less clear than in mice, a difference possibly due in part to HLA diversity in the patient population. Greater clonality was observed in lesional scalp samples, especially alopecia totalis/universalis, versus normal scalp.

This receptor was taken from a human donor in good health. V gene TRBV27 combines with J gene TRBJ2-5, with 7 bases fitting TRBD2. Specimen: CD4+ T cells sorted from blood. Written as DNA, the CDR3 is TGTGCCAGCACTCCTGGGGGGGGAATTAAGACCCAGTACTTC. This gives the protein CASTPGGGIKTQYF.